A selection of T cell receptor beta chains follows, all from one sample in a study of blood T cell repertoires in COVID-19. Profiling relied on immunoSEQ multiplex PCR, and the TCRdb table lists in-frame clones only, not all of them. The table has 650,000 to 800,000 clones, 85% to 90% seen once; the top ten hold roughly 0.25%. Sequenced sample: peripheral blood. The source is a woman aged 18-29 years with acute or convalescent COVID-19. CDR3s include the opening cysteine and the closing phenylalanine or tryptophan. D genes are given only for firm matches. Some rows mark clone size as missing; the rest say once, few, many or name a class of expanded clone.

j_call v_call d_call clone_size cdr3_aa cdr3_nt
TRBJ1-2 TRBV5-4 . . CASSYPDTLVDYGYTF TGTGCCAGCAGCTACCCGGACACCCTAGTAGACTATGGCTACACCTTC
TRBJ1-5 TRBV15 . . CATSTRGVQPQHF TGTGCCACCAGCACCCGGGGGGTCCAGCCCCAGCATTTT
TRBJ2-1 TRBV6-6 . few CASSPRGDSEALISYNEQFF TGTGCCAGCAGTCCCCGCGGTGATAGCGAAGCACTGATCTCCTACAATGAGCAGTTCTTC
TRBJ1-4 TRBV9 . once CASSVAGGGIATNEKLFF TGTGCCAGCAGCGTAGCTGGGGGGGGGATAGCAACTAATGAAAAACTGTTTTTT
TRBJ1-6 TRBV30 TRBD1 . CAWKRDREVYNSPLHF TGTGCCTGGAAGAGGGACAGGGAGGTTTATAATTCACCCCTCCACTTT
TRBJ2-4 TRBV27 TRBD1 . CASGPQGARMRVQYF TGTGCCAGCGGCCCTCAGGGGGCGCGAATGCGAGTTCAGTACTTC
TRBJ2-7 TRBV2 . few CASAQGGDEQYF TGTGCCAGCGCCCAAGGGGGAGACGAGCAGTACTTC
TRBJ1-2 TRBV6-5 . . CAARWGIGVYGYTF TGTGCTGCTAGATGGGGAATAGGGGTCTATGGCTACACCTTC
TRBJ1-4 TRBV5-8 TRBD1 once CASSLRQGALLNEKLFF TGTGCCAGCAGCTTGAGGCAGGGGGCCCTCCTTAATGAAAAACTGTTTTTT
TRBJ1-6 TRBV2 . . CARESPRGSPLHF TGTGCCAGGGAAAGCCCTCGGGGTTCACCCCTCCACTTT
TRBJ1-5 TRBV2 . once CASSESRSRRNQPQHF TGTGCCAGCAGTGAATCTCGATCGAGGAGAAATCAGCCCCAGCATTTT
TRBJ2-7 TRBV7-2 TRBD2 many CASSLRISGGAYEQYF TGTGCCAGCAGCTTAAGGATAAGCGGGGGGGCCTACGAGCAGTACTTC
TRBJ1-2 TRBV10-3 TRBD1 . CAISSGTGETYGYTF TGTGCCATCAGTTCCGGGACAGGGGAAACGTATGGCTACACCTTC
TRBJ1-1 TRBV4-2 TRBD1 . CASSPTTGLNTEAFF TGTGCCAGCAGCCCTACGACAGGGTTGAACACTGAAGCTTTCTTT
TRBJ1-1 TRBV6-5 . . CASSYSGLTATEAFF TGTGCCAGCAGTTACTCGGGCCTCACGGCCACTGAAGCTTTCTTT
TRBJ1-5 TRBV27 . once CASSLWGEAGNQPQHF TGTGCCAGCAGTTTATGGGGCGAGGCGGGCAATCAGCCCCAGCATTTT